The 22 T cell receptor beta chains presented below share a single source sample, sequenced in a study of shared clonotypes between healthy human individuals. Sequencing was performed with immunoSEQ multiplex PCR; in TCRdb, only in-frame clones are kept and a portion is missing. Of about 2.3 million clones listed, around 90% were seen once; the top ten hold more than 0.35%. The sample taken for sequencing was naive CD4+ T cells from PBMCs. Subset defined: CD45RA+ positively selected. The source of these receptors is a man younger than 35 in good health. Some clones in this sample may be carry-over from other donors' samples.

The chain links TRBV19 to TRBJ2-1; 11 nucleotides line up with TRBD2. CDR1 LNHDA and CDR2 SQIVND come from the germline V gene (reference sequence). V trimming: 5 bases; J trimming: 6 bases; junction bases outside the gene matches: 9. The CDR3 totals 16 residues. The CDR3 region has the DNA TGTGCCAGTAGTTTGAAACTAGCGGGAGCCCTCAATGAGCAGTTCTTC. Translation gives CASSLKLAGALNEQFF.

This chain joins TRBV5-1 and TRBJ1-1; D gene unclear. Germline V lookup: CDR1 SGHRS, CDR2 YFSETQ. The V gene lost 0 bases and the J gene lost 7 bases, with 16 bases spanning the gap. The CDR3 totals 15 residues. The CDR3 coding sequence is TGCGCCAGCAGCTTGGTGGCCCGGTGGATCGGTGAAGCTTTCTTT. Residues: CASSLVARWIGEAFF.

The chain uses TRBV2 and TRBJ2-3; tentative D call: TRBD2 (5 bases). This CDR3 spans 16 amino acids. CDR1 and CDR2 from the germline V gene are SNHLY and FYNNEI. The V gene lost 5 bases and the J gene lost 0 bases, with 15 bases spanning the gap. CDR3 coding DNA: TGTGCCAGCAGTCGACTTAGCGTAAGAAGCACAGATACGCAGTATTTT. It translates to CASSRLSVRSTDTQYF.

This clone was seen more than once but under ten times. The identical CDR3 is also encoded by other nucleotide sequences in the sample. The chain joins TRBV15 to TRBJ1-2; no firm D call. The length of the CDR3 is 12 residues. Per germline, CDR1 LNHNV and CDR2 YYDKDF (reference sequence). Trimming removed 0 bases from V and 5 bases from J, with 4 bases in between. CDR3 nucleotides: TGTGCCACCAGCAGAGATCAGTATGGCTACACCTTC. It specifies CATSRDQYGYTF. Complete variable domain (other parts from reference TRBV15 and TRBJ1-2): DAMVIQNPRYQVTQFGKPVTLSCSQTLNHNVMYWYQQKSSQAPKLLFHYYDKDFNNEADTPDNFQSRRPNTSFCFLDIRSPGLGDTAMYLCATSRDQYGYTFGSGTRLTVV.

The rearrangement links TRBV29-1 to TRBJ2-7; D not resolved. This CDR3 contains 15 residues. Germline loops: CDR1 SQVTM, CDR2 ANQGSEA. V was shortened by 4 bases and J by 0 bases, with 16 bases between the two germline ends. For the CDR3, the DNA is TGCAGCGTTGGGTATGAGGCAAGGAACTCCTACGAGCAGTACTTC. Translating gives CSVGYEARNSYEQYF.

The chain is built from TRBV5-1 and TRBJ2-1; 7 bases align to TRBD1. Germline V gene sequence: CDR1 SGHRS, CDR2 YFSETQ. J gave up 2 bases and V 6 bases, and 11 bases lay outside the gene matches. CDR3 size: 16 residues. The CDR3 DNA follows: TGCGCCAGCACTGAATTAGGGACAGCAACCTACAATGAGCAGTTCTTC. This encodes CASTELGTATYNEQFF.

As concerns this clone: The sample holds other DNA sequences that translate to the same CDR3. This chain joins TRBV6-5 and TRBJ2-7; 13 bases match TRBD2. The trim removed 6 bases at V and 3 bases at J, leaving 2 bases unmatched. The CDR3 contains 14 residues. Germline V gives CDR1 MNHEY, CDR2 SVGAGI. The CDR3 bases are TGTGCCAGCAGCCGGACTAGCGGGAGCTACGAGCAGTACTTC. It yields the protein CASSRTSGSYEQYF.

This clone was picked up one time. The CDR3 nucleotides read TGTGCCAGCTTTGCGAACACCGGGGAGCTGTTTTTT. As protein: CASFANTGELFF. The V and J genes are TRBV28 and TRBJ2-2; D gene uncertain. V was trimmed by 8 bases and J by 0 bases, leaving 4 bases between them. This CDR3 region has 12 residues. Germline V gives CDR1 MDHEN, CDR2 SYDVKM.

This chain joins TRBV5-8 and TRBJ1-4, with 9 bases lining up with TRBD1. V lost 4 bases and J lost 4; bases outside the gene matches: 5. Looked up from germline, CDR1 is SGHTS and CDR2 is YDEGEE. The CDR3 spans 15 residues. The CDR3 DNA follows: TGTGCCAGCAGCGGCGGGACAGGGCGTAATGAAAAACTGTTTTTT. It codes for CASSGGTGRNEKLFF.

V is TRBV5-1 and J is TRBJ2-3; perhaps TRBD2 as D (6 bases). V shed 7 bases and J shed 6 bases, with 21 bases lying between them. This CDR3 is built from 15 residues. Per germline, CDR1 SGHRS and CDR2 YFSETQ. The CDR3 reads CASRYTAGPGDTQYF. For the CDR3, the DNA is TGCGCCAGCCGGTACACGGCGGGGCCGGGGGATACGCAGTATTTT.

This chain uses TRBV10-3 with TRBJ1-2; 12 bases align to TRBD1. V dropped 8 bases and J dropped 8; count of bases not matched to a gene: 6. CDR1 and CDR2 (germline): ENHRY, SYGVKD. The length of the CDR3 is 13 residues. The CDR3 DNA reads TGTGCCATCGGGGGACAGGGGGCTTTGGGCTACACCTTC. It yields the protein CAIGGQGALGYTF.

On this clone: The sample carries other DNA sequences with the same CDR3. V gene TRBV18 combines with J gene TRBJ2-3, with 7 nucleotides matching TRBD2. The CDR3 runs 15 residues. CDR1 and CDR2 (germline): KGHSH, LQKENI. V lost 0 bases to trimming and J lost 1 base; unmatched junction nucleotides: 1. CDR3 protein: CASSPPSGGTDTQYF. In DNA, the CDR3 is TGTGCCAGCTCACCACCCAGCGGGGGCACAGATACGCAGTATTTT.

Worth noting for this clone: Additional DNA sequences in this sample encode the identical CDR3. The V gene is TRBV28, the J gene TRBJ2-7, with D maybe TRBD1 (6 bases). V lost 6 bases, J lost 1 base, and 13 bases lay in between. There are 14 residues in the CDR3. Germline V gives CDR1 MDHEN, CDR2 SYDVKM. CDR3 protein: CASRPGTSSYEQYF. DNA for the CDR3: TGTGCCAGCAGGCCCGGGACAAGTTCCTACGAGCAGTACTTC.

J is TRBJ2-2 and V is TRBV5-1; TRBD2 matches at 10 bases. CDR3 length: 16 residues. V dropped 4 bases and J dropped 6; count of bases not matched to a gene: 9. Looked up from germline, CDR1 is SGHRS and CDR2 is YFSETQ. The CDR3 is CASSPIGLAEAGELFF. CDR3 nucleotide sequence: TGCGCCAGCAGCCCGATTGGACTAGCGGAGGCCGGGGAGCTGTTTTTT.

V usage is TRBV7-2 and J usage is TRBJ1-1; 7 bases match TRBD1. The CDR3 is made up of 15 amino acids. V shed 5 bases, J shed 1 base, and the junction held 7 bases outside the gene matches. Germline V gives CDR1 SGHTA, CDR2 FQGNSA. The CDR3 region is CASSPPTGRNTEAFF. The CDR3 coding sequence is TGTGCCAGCAGCCCACCGACAGGGAGGAACACTGAAGCTTTCTTT. The full variable domain, rest sourced from reference TRBV7-2 and TRBJ1-1, is GAGVSQSPSNKVTEKGKDVELRCDPISGHTALYWYRQSLGQGLEFLIYFQGNSAPDKSGLPSDRFSAERTGGSVSTLTIQRTQQEDSAVYLCASSPPTGRNTEAFFGQGTRLTVV.

The V and J genes are TRBV11-2 and TRBJ2-7; the D gene is possibly TRBD2 (5 bases). This CDR3 contains 12 residues. V dropped 5 bases and J dropped 7 bases, with 12 bases sitting between them. Germline CDR1 SGHAT, CDR2 FQNNGV. CDR3 protein: CASSGGGREQYF. For the CDR3, the DNA is TGTGCCAGCAGCGGAGGAGGACGGGAGCAGTACTTC.

The rearrangement joins TRBV11-3 to TRBJ2-5, with D possibly TRBD1 on 5 matching bases. With 5 bases removed from V and 4 bases from J, the gap between germline ends came to 14 bases. Germline values: CDR1 SGHNT, CDR2 YENEEA. The CDR3 is 14 residues long. The CDR3 spells CASSPDGQGETQYF. CDR3 nucleotide sequence: TGTGCCAGCAGCCCAGATGGACAAGGAGAGACCCAGTACTTC.

The sample holds one count of this clone. The DNA for the CDR3 is TGTGCCAGCAGCTTGGGACGGATCATGAACACTGAAGCTTTCTTT. Translating it yields CASSLGRIMNTEAFF. The chain couples TRBV5-4 to TRBJ1-1; D remains ambiguous. CDR3 size: 15 residues. CDR1 SGHNT and CDR2 YYREEE come from the germline V gene (reference sequence). With 0 bases removed from V and 0 bases from J, the gap between germline ends came to 9 bases.

The J gene is TRBJ2-5, the V gene TRBV19, with D possibly being TRBD2 (5 bases). V was clipped by 5 bases and J by 5 bases, with 9 bases between them. Germline V lookup: CDR1 LNHDA, CDR2 SQIVND (reference sequence). This CDR3 contains 12 residues. In DNA form, the CDR3 reads TGTGCCAGTAGTGAACAGCGGGAGACCCAGTACTTC. This translates into CASSEQRETQYF.

This clone has more than one count but fewer than ten. As DNA, the CDR3 is TGCAGCGTTTGGGGTGGGAACACTGAAGCTTTCTTT. Amino acids: CSVWGGNTEAFF. The rearrangement uses TRBV29-1 and TRBJ1-1; D uncertain. Trimming stripped 5 bases from V and 1 base from J, with 8 bases between. The CDR3 is 12 residues long. Germline lookup yields CDR1 SQVTM and CDR2 ANQGSEA.

The chain joins TRBV5-1 to TRBJ2-1; no reliable D call. The CDR3 sequence is 16 residues long. Germline V lookup: CDR1 SGHRS, CDR2 YFSETQ. Trimming pared 0 bases from V and 0 bases from J, leaving 10 bases between. In DNA, the CDR3 is TGCGCCAGCAGCTTGGTCGCTAGTCTCTCCTACAATGAGCAGTTCTTC. The encoded protein is CASSLVASLSYNEQFF.

This chain links TRBV28 with TRBJ2-4; tentatively, D is TRBD1 (5 bases). The CDR3 contains 14 residues. Trimming removed 5 bases at V and 6 bases at J, with 14 bases between. Germline loops: CDR1 MDHEN, CDR2 SYDVKM. CDR3 residues: CASSDFGQGNIQYF. DNA of the CDR3: TGTGCCAGCAGTGATTTTGGGCAGGGAAACATTCAGTACTTC. Variable domain in full (rest from reference TRBV28 and TRBJ2-4): DVKVTQSSRYLVKRTGEKVFLECVQDMDHENMFWYRQDPGLGLRLIYFSYDVKMKEKGDIPEGYSVSREKKERFSLILESASTNQTSMYLCASSDFGQGNIQYFGAGTRLSVL.